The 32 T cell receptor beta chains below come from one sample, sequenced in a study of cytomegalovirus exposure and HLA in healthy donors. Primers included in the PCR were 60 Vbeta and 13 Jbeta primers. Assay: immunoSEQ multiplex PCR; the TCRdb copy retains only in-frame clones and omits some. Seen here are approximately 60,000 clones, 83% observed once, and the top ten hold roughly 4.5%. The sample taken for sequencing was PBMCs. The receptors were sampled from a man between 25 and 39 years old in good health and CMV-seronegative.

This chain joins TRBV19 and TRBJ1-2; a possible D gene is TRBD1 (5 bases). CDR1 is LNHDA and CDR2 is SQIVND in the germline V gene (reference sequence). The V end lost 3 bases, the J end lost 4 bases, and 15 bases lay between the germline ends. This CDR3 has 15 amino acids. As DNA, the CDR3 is TGTGCCAGTAGTATGGCCGGCAGGGAAACCTATGGCTACACCTTC. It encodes CASSMAGRETYGYTF. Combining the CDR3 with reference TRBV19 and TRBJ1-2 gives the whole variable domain DGGITQSPKYLFRKEGQNVTLSCEQNLNHDAMYWYRQDPGQGLRLIYYSQIVNDFQKGDIAEGYSVSREKKESFPLTVTSAQKNPTAFYLCASSMAGRETYGYTFGSGTRLTVV.

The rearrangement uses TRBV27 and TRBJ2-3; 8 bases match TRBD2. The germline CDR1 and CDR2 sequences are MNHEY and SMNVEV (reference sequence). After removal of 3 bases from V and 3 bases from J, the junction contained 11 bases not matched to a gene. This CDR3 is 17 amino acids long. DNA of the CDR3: TGTGCCAGCAGTTTCCTCACCGGGACTAGGGTTACAGATACGCAGTATTTT. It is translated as CASSFLTGTRVTDTQYF.

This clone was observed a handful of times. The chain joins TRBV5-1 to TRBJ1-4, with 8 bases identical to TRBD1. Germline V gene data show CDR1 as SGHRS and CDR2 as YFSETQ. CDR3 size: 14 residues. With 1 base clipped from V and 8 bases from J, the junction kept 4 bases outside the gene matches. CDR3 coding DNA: TGCGCCAGCAGCTTGCGGTCAGGGGGCGAAAAACTGTTTTTT. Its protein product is CASSLRSGGEKLFF.

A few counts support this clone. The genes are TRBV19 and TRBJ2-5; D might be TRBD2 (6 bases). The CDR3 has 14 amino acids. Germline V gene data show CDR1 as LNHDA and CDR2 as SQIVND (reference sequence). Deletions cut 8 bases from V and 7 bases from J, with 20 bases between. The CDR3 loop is CASAPGLPPATQYF. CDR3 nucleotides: TGTGCCAGTGCCCCGGGACTCCCTCCAGCGACCCAGTACTTC.

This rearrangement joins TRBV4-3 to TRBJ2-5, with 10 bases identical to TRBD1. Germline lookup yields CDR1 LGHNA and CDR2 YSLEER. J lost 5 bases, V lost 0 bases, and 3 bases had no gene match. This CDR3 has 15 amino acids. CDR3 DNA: TGCGCCAGCAGCCAAGATGAGGACAGGGGGGAGACCCAGTACTTC. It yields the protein CASSQDEDRGETQYF.

CDR3 sequence (DNA): TGTGCCAGCAGCGTAGTTGCAGGGGGGCATAATTCACCCCTCCACTTT. Residues: CASSVVAGGHNSPLHF. The rearrangement links TRBV9 to TRBJ1-6, with 7 bases matching TRBD1. CDR1 SGDLS and CDR2 YYNGEE come from the germline V gene. V lost 0 bases to trimming and J lost 5 bases; unmatched junction nucleotides: 5. CDR3 length: 16 amino acids.

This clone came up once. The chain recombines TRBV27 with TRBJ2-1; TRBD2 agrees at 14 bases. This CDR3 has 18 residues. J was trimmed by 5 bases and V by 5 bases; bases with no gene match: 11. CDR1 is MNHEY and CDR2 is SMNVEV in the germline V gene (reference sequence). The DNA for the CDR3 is TGTGCCAGCAGTCAGACTAGCGGGAGGGCCGGTGTTGACAATGAGCAGTTCTTC. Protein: CASSQTSGRAGVDNEQFF.

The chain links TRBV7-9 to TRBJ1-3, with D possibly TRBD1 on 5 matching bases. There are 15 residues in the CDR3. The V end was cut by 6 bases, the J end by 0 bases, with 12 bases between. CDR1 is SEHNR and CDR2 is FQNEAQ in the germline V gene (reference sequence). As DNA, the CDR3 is TGTGCCAGCAGATCCCAGGGAGGCTCTGGAAACACCATATATTTT. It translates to CASRSQGGSGNTIYF.

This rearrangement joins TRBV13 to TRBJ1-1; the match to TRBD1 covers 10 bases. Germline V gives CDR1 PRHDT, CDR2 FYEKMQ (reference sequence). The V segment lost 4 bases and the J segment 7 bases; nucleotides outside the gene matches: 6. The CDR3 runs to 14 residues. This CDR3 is CASSSGQGVGEAFF. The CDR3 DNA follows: TGTGCCAGCAGCTCCGGACAGGGGGTAGGTGAAGCTTTCTTT.

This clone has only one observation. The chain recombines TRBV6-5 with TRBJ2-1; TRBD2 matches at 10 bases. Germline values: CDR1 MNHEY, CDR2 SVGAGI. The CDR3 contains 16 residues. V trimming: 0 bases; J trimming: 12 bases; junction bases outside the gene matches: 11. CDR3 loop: CASSYSSGGADSGQFF. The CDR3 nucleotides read TGTGCCAGCAGTTACTCGAGCGGGGGGGCAGATAGCGGGCAGTTCTTC.

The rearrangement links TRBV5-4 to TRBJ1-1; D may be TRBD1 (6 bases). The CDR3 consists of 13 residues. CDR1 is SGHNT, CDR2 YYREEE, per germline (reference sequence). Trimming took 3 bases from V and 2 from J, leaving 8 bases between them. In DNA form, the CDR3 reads TGTGCCAGCAGCTCGGGACAAAACACTGAAGCTTTCTTT. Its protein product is CASSSGQNTEAFF.

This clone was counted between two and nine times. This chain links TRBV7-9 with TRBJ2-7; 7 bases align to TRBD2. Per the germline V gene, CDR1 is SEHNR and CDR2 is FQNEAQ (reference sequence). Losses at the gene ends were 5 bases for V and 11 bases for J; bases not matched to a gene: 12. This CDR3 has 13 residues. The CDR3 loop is CASSPGGGNFEYF. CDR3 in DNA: TGTGCCAGCAGCCCCGGGGGAGGGAACTTTGAGTACTTC. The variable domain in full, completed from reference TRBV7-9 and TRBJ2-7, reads DTGVSQNPRHKITKRGQNVTFRCDPISEHNRLYWYRQTLGQGPEFLTYFQNEAQLEKSRLLSDRFSAERPKGSFSTLEIQRTEQGDSAMYLCASSPGGGNFEYFGPGTRLTVT.

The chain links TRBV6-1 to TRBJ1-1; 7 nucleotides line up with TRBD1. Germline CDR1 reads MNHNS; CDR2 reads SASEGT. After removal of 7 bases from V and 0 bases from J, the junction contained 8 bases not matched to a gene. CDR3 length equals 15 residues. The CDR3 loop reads CASKGRTGLNTEAFF. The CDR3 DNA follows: TGTGCCAGCAAAGGTAGGACAGGTCTGAACACTGAAGCTTTCTTT.

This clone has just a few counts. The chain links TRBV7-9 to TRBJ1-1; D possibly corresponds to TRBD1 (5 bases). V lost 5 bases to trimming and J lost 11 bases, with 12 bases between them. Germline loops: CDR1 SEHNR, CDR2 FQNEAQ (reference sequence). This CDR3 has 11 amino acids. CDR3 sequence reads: CASSLTGRAFF. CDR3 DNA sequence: TGTGCCAGCAGCCTCACAGGAAGGGCTTTCTTT.

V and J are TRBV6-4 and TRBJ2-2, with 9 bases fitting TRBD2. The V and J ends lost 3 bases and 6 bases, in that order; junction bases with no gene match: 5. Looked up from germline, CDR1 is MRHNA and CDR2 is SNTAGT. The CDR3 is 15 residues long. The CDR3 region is CASSEGGGAPGELFF. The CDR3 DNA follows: TGTGCCAGCAGTGAAGGCGGGGGGGCCCCCGGGGAGCTGTTTTTT.

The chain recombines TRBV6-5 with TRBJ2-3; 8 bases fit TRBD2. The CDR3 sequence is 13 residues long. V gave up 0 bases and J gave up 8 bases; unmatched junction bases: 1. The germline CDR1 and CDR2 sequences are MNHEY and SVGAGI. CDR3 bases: TGTGCCAGCAGTTACTCGACTAGCGCTACGCAGTATTTT. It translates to CASSYSTSATQYF.

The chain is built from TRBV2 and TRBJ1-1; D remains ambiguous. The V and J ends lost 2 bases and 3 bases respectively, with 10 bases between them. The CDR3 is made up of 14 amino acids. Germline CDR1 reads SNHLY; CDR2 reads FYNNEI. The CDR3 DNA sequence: TGTGCCAGCAGTGAAAGGCAGGTGTACACTGAAGCTTTCTTT. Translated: CASSERQVYTEAFF.

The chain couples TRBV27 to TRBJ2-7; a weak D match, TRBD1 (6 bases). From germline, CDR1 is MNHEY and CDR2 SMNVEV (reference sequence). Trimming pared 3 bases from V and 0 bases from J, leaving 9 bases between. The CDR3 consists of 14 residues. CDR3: CASSLKGGSYEQYF. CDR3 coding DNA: TGTGCCAGCAGTTTGAAAGGGGGCTCCTACGAGCAGTACTTC.

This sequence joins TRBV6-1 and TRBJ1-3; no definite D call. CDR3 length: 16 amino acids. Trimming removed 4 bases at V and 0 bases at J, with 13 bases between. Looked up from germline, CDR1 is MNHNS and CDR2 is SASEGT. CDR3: CASSVPEIISGNTIYF. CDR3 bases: TGTGCCAGCAGTGTACCGGAGATAATCTCTGGAAACACCATATATTTT.

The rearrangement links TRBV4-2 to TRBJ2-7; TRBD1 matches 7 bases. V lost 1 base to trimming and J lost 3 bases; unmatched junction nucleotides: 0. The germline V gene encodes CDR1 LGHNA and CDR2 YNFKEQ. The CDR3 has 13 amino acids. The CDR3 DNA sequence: TGTGCCAGCAGCCAAGGGGACAGCTACGAGCAGTACTTC. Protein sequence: CASSQGDSYEQYF.

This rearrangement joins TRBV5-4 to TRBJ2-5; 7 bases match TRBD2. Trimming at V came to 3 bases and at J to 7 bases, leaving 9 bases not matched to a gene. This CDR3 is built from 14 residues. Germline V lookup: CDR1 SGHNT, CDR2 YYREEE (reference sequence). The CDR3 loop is CASSSPGREGTQYF. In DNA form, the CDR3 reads TGTGCCAGCAGCTCCCCGGGCAGGGAGGGGACCCAGTACTTC.

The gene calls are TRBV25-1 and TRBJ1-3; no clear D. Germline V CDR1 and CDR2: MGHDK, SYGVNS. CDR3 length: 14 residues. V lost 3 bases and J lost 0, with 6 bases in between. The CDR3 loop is CASSDRNSGNTIYF. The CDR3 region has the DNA TGTGCCAGCAGTGACAGAAACTCTGGAAACACCATATATTTT.

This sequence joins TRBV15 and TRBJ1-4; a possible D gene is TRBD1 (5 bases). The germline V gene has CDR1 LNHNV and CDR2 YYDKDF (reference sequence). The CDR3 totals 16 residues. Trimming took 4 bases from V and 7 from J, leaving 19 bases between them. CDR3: CATSNLRWSQGEKLFF. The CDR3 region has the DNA TGTGCCACCAGCAATCTCCGGTGGTCCCAGGGTGAAAAACTGTTTTTT.

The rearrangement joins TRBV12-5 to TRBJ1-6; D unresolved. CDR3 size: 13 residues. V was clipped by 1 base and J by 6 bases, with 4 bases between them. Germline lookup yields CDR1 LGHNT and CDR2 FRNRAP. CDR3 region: CASGLGGNSPLHF. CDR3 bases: TGTGCTAGTGGTTTGGGCGGTAATTCACCCCTCCACTTT.

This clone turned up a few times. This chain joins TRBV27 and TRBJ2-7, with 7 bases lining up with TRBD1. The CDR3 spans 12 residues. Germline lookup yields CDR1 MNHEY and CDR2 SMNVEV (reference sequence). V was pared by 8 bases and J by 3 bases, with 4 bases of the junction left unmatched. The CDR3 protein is CASGQVLYEQYF. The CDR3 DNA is TGTGCCAGCGGACAGGTCCTCTACGAGCAGTACTTC.

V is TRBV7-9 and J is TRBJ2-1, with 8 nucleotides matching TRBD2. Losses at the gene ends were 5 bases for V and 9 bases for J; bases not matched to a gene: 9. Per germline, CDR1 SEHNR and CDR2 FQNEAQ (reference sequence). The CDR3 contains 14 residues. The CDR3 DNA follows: TGTGCCAGCAGCCTTGCCGGGGGACTAGTTGAGCAGTTCTTC. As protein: CASSLAGGLVEQFF.

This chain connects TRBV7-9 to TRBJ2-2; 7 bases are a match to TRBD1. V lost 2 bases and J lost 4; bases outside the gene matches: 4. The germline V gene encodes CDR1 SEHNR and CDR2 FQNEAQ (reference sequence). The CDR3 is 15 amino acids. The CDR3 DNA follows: TGTGCCAGCAGCTTACTAGGGGGCAGCACCGGGGAGCTGTTTTTT. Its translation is CASSLLGGSTGELFF.

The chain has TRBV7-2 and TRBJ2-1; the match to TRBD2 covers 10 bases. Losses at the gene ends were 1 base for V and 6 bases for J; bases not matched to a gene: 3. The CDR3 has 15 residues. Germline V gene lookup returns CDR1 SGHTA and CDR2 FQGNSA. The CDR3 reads CASSLVAGGGNEQFF. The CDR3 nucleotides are TGTGCCAGCAGCTTAGTAGCGGGAGGAGGCAATGAGCAGTTCTTC.

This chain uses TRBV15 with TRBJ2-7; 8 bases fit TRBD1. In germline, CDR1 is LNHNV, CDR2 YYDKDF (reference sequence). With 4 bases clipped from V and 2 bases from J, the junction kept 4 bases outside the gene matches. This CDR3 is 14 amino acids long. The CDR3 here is CATSKDRVTYEQYF. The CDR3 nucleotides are TGTGCCACCAGCAAGGACAGGGTAACCTACGAGCAGTACTTC.

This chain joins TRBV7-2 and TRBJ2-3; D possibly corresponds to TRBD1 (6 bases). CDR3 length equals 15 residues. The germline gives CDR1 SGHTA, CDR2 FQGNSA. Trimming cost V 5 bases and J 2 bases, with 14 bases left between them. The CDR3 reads CASSIRQAITDTQYF. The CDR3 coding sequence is TGTGCCAGCAGCATCCGACAGGCTATCACAGATACGCAGTATTTT.

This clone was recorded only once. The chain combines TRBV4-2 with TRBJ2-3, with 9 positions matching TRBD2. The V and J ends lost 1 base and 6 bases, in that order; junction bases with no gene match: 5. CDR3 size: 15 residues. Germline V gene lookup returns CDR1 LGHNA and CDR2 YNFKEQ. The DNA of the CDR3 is TGTGCCAGCAGCCAAGGCGGGGGGGCCTTGGATACGCAGTATTTT. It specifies CASSQGGGALDTQYF.

This chain's CDR3 is CASSQEGTGNTDTQYF. CDR3 nucleotide sequence: TGCGCCAGCAGCCAAGAAGGGACAGGTAACACAGATACGCAGTATTTT. This sequence joins TRBV4-1 and TRBJ2-3, with 8 positions matching TRBD1. The CDR3 loop spans 16 amino acids. Germline V gene sequence: CDR1 MGHRA, CDR2 YSYEKL. Trimming took 0 bases from V and 2 from J; bases not matched to a gene: 4.